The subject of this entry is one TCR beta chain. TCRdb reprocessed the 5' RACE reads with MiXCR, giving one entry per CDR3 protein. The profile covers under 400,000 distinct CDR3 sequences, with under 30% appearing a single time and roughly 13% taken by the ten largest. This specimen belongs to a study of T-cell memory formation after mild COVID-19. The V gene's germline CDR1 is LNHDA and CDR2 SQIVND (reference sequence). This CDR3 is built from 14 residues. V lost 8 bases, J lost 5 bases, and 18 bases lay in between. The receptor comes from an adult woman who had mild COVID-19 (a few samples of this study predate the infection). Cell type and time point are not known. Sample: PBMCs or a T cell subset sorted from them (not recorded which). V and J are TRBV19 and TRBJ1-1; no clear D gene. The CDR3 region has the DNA TGTGCCAGTTCCGAGTATAAATCCCTGACTGAAGCTTTCTTT. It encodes CASSEYKSLTEAFF.